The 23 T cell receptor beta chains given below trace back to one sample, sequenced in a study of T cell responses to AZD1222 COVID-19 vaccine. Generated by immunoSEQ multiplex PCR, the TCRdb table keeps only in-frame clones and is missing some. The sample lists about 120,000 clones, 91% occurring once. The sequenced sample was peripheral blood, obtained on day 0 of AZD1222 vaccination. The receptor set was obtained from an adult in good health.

CDR3 sequence reads: CASSHRSETQYF. The CDR3 DNA is TGTGCCAGCAGCCATCGGTCCGAGACCCAGTACTTC. The chain is built from TRBV3-1 (or the pseudogene TRBV3-2) and TRBJ2-5, with unresolved D. Trimming took off 3 bases at V and 5 bases at J, with 7 bases between the two ends. The CDR3 consists of 12 residues. Germline V gives CDR1 LGHDT, CDR2 YNNKEL (reference sequence).

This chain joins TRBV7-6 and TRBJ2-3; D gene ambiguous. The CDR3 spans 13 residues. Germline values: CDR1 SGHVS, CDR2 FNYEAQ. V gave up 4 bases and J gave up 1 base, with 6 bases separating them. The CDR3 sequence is CASSSTGTDTQYF. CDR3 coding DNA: TGTGCCAGCAGCTCCACCGGCACAGATACGCAGTATTTT. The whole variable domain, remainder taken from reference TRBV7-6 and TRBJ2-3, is GAGVSQSPRYKVTKRGQDVALRCDPISGHVSLYWYRQALGQGPEFLTYFNYEAQQDKSGLPNDRFSAERPEGSISTLTIQRTEQRDSAMYRCASSSTGTDTQYFGPGTRLTVL.

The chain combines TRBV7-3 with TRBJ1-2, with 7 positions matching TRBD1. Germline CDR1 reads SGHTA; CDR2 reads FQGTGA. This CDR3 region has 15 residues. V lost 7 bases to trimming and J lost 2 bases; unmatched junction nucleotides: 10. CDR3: CASTLTGTANYGYTF. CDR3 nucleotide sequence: TGTGCCAGCACCCTTACGGGGACAGCCAACTATGGCTACACCTTC.

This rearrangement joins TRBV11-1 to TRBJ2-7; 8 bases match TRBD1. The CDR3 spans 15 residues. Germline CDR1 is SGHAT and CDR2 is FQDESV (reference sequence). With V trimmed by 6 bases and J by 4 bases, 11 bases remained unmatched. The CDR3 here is CASSLGQGRGYEQYF. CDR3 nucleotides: TGTGCCAGCAGTCTAGGACAGGGCAGAGGGTACGAGCAGTACTTC.

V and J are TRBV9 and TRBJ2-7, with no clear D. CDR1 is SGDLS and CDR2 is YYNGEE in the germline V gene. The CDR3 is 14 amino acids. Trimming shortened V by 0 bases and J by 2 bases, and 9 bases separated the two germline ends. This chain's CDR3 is CASSVGYTPYEQYF. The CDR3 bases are TGTGCCAGCAGCGTAGGGTACACCCCCTACGAGCAGTACTTC.

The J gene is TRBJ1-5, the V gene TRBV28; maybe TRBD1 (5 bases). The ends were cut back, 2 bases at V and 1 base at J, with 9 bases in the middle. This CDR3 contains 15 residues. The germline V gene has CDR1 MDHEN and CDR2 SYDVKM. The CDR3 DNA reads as TGTGCCAGCAGTTTAGGCGGGGGGAGCAATCAGCCCCAGCATTTT. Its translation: CASSLGGGSNQPQHF. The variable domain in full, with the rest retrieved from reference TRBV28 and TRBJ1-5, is DVKVTQSSRYLVKRTGEKVFLECVQDMDHENMFWYRQDPGLGLRLIYFSYDVKMKEKGDIPEGYSVSREKKERFSLILESASTNQTSMYLCASSLGGGSNQPQHFGDGTRLSIL.

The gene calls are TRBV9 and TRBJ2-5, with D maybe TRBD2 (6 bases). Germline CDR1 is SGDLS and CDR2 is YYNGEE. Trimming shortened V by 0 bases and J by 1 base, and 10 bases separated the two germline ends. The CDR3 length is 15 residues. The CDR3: CASSVVAGTQETQYF. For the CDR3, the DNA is TGTGCCAGCAGCGTAGTGGCGGGGACCCAAGAGACCCAGTACTTC.

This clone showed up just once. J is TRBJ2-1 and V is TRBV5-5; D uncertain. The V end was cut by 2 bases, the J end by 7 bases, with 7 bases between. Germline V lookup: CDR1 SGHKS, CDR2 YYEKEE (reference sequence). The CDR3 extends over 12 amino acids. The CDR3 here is CASSFLQNEQFF. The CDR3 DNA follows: TGTGCCAGCAGCTTCTTGCAGAATGAGCAGTTCTTC.

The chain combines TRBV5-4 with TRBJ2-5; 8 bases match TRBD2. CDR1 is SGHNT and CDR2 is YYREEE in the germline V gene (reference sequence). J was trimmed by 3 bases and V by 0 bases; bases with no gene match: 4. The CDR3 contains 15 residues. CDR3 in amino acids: CASSLGGGTKETQYF. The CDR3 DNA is TGTGCCAGCAGCTTGGGCGGGGGGACAAAAGAGACCCAGTACTTC.

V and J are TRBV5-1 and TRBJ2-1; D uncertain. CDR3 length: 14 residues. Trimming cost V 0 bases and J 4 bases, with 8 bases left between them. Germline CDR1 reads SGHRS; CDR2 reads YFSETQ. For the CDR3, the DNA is TGCGCCAGCAGCTTGGGTGGGGTGTACAATGAGCAGTTCTTC. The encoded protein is CASSLGGVYNEQFF.

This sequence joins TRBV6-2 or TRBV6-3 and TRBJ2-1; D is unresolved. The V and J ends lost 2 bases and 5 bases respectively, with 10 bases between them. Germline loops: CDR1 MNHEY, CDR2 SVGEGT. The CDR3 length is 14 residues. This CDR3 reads CASSYPGRNNEQFF. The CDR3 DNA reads TGTGCCAGCAGTTACCCCGGGCGGAACAATGAGCAGTTCTTC.

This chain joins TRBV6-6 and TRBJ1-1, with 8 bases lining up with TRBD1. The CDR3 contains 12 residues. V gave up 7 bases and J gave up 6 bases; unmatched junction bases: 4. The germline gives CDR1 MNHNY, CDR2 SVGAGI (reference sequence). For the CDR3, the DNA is TGTGCCAGCAACAGGGGGTCCCCTGAAGCTTTCTTT. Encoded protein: CASNRGSPEAFF.

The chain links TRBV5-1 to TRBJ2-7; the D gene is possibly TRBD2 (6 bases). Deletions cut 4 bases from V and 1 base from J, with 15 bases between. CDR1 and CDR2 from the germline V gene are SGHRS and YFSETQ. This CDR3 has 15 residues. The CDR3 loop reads CASSPLGGISYEQYF. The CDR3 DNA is TGCGCCAGCAGCCCCCTCGGGGGTATTTCCTACGAGCAGTACTTC.

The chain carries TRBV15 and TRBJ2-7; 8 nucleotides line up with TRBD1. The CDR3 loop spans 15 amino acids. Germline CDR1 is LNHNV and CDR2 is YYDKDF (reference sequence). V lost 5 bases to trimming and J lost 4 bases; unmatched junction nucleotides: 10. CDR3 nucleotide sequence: TGTGCCACCAGCCCCGGGACAGGTGATATTTACGAGCAGTACTTC. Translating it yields CATSPGTGDIYEQYF.

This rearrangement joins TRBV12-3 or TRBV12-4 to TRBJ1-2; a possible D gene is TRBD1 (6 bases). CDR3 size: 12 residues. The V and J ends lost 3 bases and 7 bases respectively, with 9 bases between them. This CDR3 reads CASSLAGAGYTF. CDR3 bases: TGTGCCAGCAGTTTGGCAGGGGCTGGCTACACCTTC.

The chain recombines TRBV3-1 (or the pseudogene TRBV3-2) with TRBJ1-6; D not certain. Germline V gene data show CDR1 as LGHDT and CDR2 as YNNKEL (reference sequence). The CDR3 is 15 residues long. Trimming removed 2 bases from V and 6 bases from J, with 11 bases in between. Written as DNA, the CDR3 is TGTGCCAGCAGCCAATCCGAACTGAGTAATTCACCCCTCCACTTT. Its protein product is CASSQSELSNSPLHF.

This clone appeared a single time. The CDR3: CASSQVRGYSGGYTF. In DNA, the CDR3 is TGTGCCAGCAGCCAAGTACGGGGATACTCGGGTGGCTACACCTTC. This sequence joins TRBV3-1 (or the pseudogene TRBV3-2) and TRBJ1-2; D remains ambiguous. V was cut by 1 base and J by 7 bases, with 16 bases left in between. This CDR3 comprises 15 residues. Germline CDR1 LGHDT, CDR2 YNNKEL (reference sequence).

The CDR3 sequence is CASKSGTRDNSPLHF. In DNA form, the CDR3 reads TGTGCCAGTAAGTCGGGAACCCGGGATAATTCACCCCTCCACTTT. This sequence joins TRBV19 and TRBJ1-6; D not resolved. V lost 7 bases and J 5 bases, leaving 15 bases between the germline ends. This CDR3 spans 15 amino acids. Per germline, CDR1 LNHDA and CDR2 SQIVND (reference sequence).

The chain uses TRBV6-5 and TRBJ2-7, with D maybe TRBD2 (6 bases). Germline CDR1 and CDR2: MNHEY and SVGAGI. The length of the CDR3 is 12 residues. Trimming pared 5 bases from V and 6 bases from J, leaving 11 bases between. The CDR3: CASSHGGFEQYF. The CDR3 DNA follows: TGTGCCAGCAGTCACGGGGGTTTCGAGCAGTACTTC.

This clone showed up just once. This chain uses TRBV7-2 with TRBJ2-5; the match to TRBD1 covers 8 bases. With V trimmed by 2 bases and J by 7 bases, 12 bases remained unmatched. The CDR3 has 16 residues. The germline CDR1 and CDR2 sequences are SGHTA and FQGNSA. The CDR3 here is CASSLTGQAVQGTQYF. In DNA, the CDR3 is TGTGCCAGCAGCTTAACGGGACAGGCGGTCCAGGGGACCCAGTACTTC. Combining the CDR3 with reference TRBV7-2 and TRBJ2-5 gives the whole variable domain GAGVSQSPSNKVTEKGKDVELRCDPISGHTALYWYRQSLGQGLEFLIYFQGNSAPDKSGLPSDRFSAERTGGSVSTLTIQRTQQEDSAVYLCASSLTGQAVQGTQYFGPGTRLLVL.

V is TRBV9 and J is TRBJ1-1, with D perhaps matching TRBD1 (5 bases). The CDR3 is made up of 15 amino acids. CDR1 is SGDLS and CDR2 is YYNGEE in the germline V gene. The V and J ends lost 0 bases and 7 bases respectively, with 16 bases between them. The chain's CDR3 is CASSVVGQGSSEAFF. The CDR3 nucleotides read TGTGCCAGCAGCGTAGTTGGACAAGGGTCAAGTGAAGCTTTCTTT.

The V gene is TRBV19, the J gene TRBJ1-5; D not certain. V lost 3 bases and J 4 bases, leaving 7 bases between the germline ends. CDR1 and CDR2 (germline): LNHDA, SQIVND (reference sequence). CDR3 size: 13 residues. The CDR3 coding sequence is TGTGCCAGTAGTATGGGTCTTAATCAGCCCCAGCATTTT. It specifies CASSMGLNQPQHF.

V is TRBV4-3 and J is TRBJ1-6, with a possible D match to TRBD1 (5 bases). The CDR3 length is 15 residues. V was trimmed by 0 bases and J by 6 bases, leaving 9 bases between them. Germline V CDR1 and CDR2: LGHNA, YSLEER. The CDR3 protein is CASSQDRQINSPLHF. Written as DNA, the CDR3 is TGCGCCAGCAGCCAAGATCGACAGATTAATTCACCCCTCCACTTT.